This entry concerns a single TCR beta chain. This sample was taken from a study of human T cells and chemical hapten exposure. Germline trimming cut 5 bases from V and 2 bases from J; bases unmatched to any gene: 7. The CDR3 sequence is 15 residues long. The germline V gene has CDR1 LNHNV and CDR2 YYDKDF (reference sequence). TCRdb re-derived calls from the RACE reads in MiXCR, one entry per CDR3 protein. The data contain 80,000 to 100,000 distinct CDR3 sequences, 25% to 35% of them singletons. Stated time point: patch test 3, about 24 weeks after DPC sensitization. Treatment reported: therapeutic diphenylcyclopropenone sensitization with weekly scalp DPC. Blood collection happened ahead of applying each patch test. The total RNA was obtained from whole blood that was not fractionated.

The chain combines TRBV15 with TRBJ2-7, with TRBD2 matching over 9 bases. Sequenced here: whole blood, sampled in connection with sensitization to the hapten diphenylcyclopropenone (DPC). The sequence derives from a man between 40 and 49 years old with alopecia areata. Some clones in this sample may be carry-over from other donors' samples. The CDR3 here is CATSRGAGGAYEQYF. The CDR3 DNA sequence: TGTGCCACCAGCCGGGGAGCGGGAGGTGCCTACGAGCAGTACTTC.